This T cell receptor (beta chain) was recovered during a study of blood T cell repertoires in COVID-19. Study at large: From T cells, B-cell-depleted T cells, or PBMCs came the material, which was cDNA or gDNA.

Cohort 3 donors were reported recovered after two negative PCRs, clearance, or symptom resolution. Clones were read by immunoSEQ multiplex PCR, and TCRdb kept only the in-frame ones, dropping some. There are 250,000 to 400,000 clones in the sample; approximately 91% occur only once, and 5% to 5.5% lies in the top ten. This clonotype was sampled from a man aged 55 to 70 who had recovered from COVID-19. Material for sequencing was PBMCs or T cells enriched from blood (not recorded which).

DNA of the CDR3: TGTGCCAGCAGCCCTACCTCGGGTGGCTACACCTTC. As protein: CASSPTSGGYTF. This chain links TRBV12-3 or TRBV12-4 with TRBJ1-2; D is unresolved. CDR3 length: 12 amino acids. Trimming pared 6 bases from V and 7 bases from J, leaving 12 bases between.